There are a few counts of the clone carrying this T cell receptor beta chain. This sample is part of a study of T-cell reconstitution after alpha-beta-depleted transplantation in children. CDR1 and CDR2 from the germline V gene are SQVTM and ANQGSEA. The CDR3 sequence is 15 residues long. V shed 4 bases, J shed 5 bases, and the junction held 7 bases outside the gene matches. TCRbeta library construction was performed incorporating unique molecular identifiers. TCRdb redid the calling of the PCR reads with MiXCR, one entry per CDR3 protein. The sample holds a few hundred thousand distinct CDR3 sequences, approximately 13% seen once.

This rearrangement joins TRBV29-1 to TRBJ2-3; TRBD2 matches 12 bases. The sequence came from a male patient younger than 18 who had a stem cell transplant for acute myeloid leukemia, so the T cells may come from the graft donor. Source: PBMCs, mostly from graft donor cells, taken 360 days after TCRalphabeta/CD19-depleted stem cell transplant. CDR3 sequence (DNA): TGCAGCGTTGCCAGACTAGCGGGAGAAGGAGATACGCAGTATTTT. Its translation is CSVARLAGEGDTQYF.